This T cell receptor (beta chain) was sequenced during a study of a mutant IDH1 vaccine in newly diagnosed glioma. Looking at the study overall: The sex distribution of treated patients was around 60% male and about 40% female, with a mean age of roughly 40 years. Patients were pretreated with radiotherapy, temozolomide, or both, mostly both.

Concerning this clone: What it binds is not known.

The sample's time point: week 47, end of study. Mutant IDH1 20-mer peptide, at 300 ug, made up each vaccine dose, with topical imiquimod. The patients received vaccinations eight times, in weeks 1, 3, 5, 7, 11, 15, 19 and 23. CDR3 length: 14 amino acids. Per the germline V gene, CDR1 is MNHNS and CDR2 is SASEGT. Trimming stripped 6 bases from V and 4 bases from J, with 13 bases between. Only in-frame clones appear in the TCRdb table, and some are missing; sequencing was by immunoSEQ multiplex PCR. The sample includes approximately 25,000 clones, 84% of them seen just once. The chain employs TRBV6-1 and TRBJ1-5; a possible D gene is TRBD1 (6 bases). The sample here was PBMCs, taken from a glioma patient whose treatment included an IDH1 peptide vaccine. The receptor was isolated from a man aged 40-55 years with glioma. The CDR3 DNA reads TGTGCCAGCAGCTTTGACAGGCCGAATCAGCCCCAGCATTTT. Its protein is CASSFDRPNQPQHF.